A selection of T cell receptor beta chains follows, all from one sample in a study. TCRdb fed the 5' RACE reads into MiXCR, producing one record per CDR3 protein. Here the sample spans roughly 44,000 distinct CDR3 sequences, less than 35% being singletons. The source material was memory CD4+ T cells sorted from a lymph node. The source of these receptors is a female donor with breast cancer. Each CDR3 is given with its conserved first and last residue. D genes are given only for firm matches. Only some rows state a clone size, as once, few, many or a class for expanded clones.

D gene	V gene	J gene	clone size	CDR3 protein	CDR3 DNA
.	TRBV5-6	TRBJ2-7	once	CASSLELYEQYF	TGTGCCAGCAGCTTGGAACTCTACGAGCAGTACTTC
.	TRBV7-9	TRBJ2-1	.	CASSFLWDTSYNEQFF	TGTGCCAGCAGCTTCCTTTGGGATACCTCCTACAATGAGCAGTTCTTC
TRBD2	TRBV4-2	TRBJ2-1	medium-sized	CASSQERTSAYNEQFF	TGTGCCAGCAGCCAAGAGAGGACTAGCGCCTACAATGAGCAGTTCTTC
.	TRBV20-1	TRBJ2-4	few	CSAKRSLGDIQYF	TGCAGTGCAAAGCGGTCCCTGGGTGACATTCAGTACTTC
.	TRBV5-1	TRBJ2-7	few	CASSLSSSYEQYF	TGCGCCAGCAGCTTGAGCAGCTCCTACGAGCAGTACTTC
.	TRBV7-8	TRBJ2-3	.	CAGTRVSDTQYF	TGTGCCGGCACCAGGGTGTCGGATACGCAGTATTTT
.	TRBV5-5	TRBJ1-5	.	CASSTGGYSNQPQHF	TGTGCCAGCAGTACCGGGGGTTATAGCAATCAGCCCCAGCATTTT
.	TRBV28	TRBJ2-5	.	CASSRPETQYF	TGTGCCAGCAGTCGACCAGAGACCCAGTACTTC
.	TRBV12-3/TRBV12-4	TRBJ1-1	few	CASSSGWGTEAFF	TGTGCCAGCTCCTCAGGGTGGGGCACTGAAGCTTTCTTT
.	TRBV4-3	TRBJ2-1	.	CASSQRRGDSYNEQFF	TGCGCCAGCAGCCAACGTCGAGGGGACTCCTACAATGAGCAGTTCTTC
.	TRBV6-2/TRBV6-3	TRBJ2-7	once	CASSEASVDSYEQYF	TGTGCCAGCAGTGAAGCATCCGTTGACTCCTACGAGCAGTACTTC
TRBD1	TRBV20-1	TRBJ1-2	.	CSARGQGENGYTF	TGCAGTGCTAGAGGACAGGGGGAAAATGGCTACACCTTC
.	TRBV4-1	TRBJ2-2	few	CASSFVDAITGELFF	TGCGCCAGCAGCTTCGTGGACGCAATCACCGGGGAGCTGTTTTTT
TRBD2	TRBV9	TRBJ2-1	.	CASSPQREIYNEQFF	TGTGCCAGCAGCCCGCAGCGGGAGATCTACAATGAGCAGTTCTTC